This record looks at one T cell receptor (beta chain) sequence and its context. No antigen is known for it. No much larger clone exists at a distance of one base, and base qualities are not known. TCR CDR3 regions were amplified from genomic DNA by multiplex PCR using the deep immunoSEQ assay. For each cell subset, the extracted genomic DNA was distributed evenly across all wells of several immunoSEQ 96-well plates, and each plate served as one replicate. For sorted subsets, approximately 190 ng genomic DNA, equal to about 30,000 T cell genomes, was loaded into each replicate PCR. Purified libraries were quantified with a Qubit 3.0 fluorometer, sized on a Bioanalyzer 2100, and re-quantified with the KAPA Library Quantification kit. Each immunoSEQ 96-well plate was sequenced on its own single-read 150-cycle Illumina NextSeq 550 flow cell. Processing in the source paper ran as follows. Because the immunoSEQ output included only junctional sequences and no quality scores, the filtering could not be the same as the filtering used for full-length reads. To assign V/J genes and CDR3, sequences were annotated against IMGT germline references using PyIR, a Python wrapper for IgBLAST v1.9. Reads were removed for weak V/J assignments (E-value above 1e-6), missing CDR3, stop codons, out-of-frame junctions, or ambiguous translated residues. V3J clonotypes were defined as sequences sharing an identical inferred V gene, J gene, and CDR3 amino acid sequence. The percentage overlap between two repertoires was calculated by dividing the number of shared unique clonotypes by the size of the smaller repertoire. Richness of each repertoire was evaluated using RTK rarefaction, the Chao1 estimator, and Recon v2.1 estimates of unobserved clonotypes. Generation probabilities were computed with OLGA for all TCRbeta clonotypes obtained by the gDNA method from four donors. As stored in TCRdb, this immuneACCESS dataset retains in-frame rearrangements with V and J assigned. A fraction of the clones does not appear; measured against another copy, unresolved V genes explain less than half of the discrepancy, and the remainder lacks a known reason. The V and J calls and clone size come from that table; D and trimming were worked out from the DNA. The sample table shows 950,000 to 1,100,000 clones, and about 77% are seen once. About 1.5% of the sample goes to the ten largest clones.

The junction shows trimming of 3 bases on V and 0 bases on J, plus 8 bases between the germline ends. From the cysteine through the phenylalanine, the CDR3 covers 15 amino acids. CDR3 DNA is the only sequence kept; it has 45 bases, read in frame from the first base. Taken from the germline V gene, the CDR1 and CDR2 loops are SGHTA and FQGNSA. The sample originates from a study of shared clonotypes between healthy human individuals (TCRdb year 2020). In terms of the full investigation: A couple of women and a few men aged 18 to 49 years were included in the cohort. Leukapheresis yielded between about 0.9 and 10 billion PBMCs per donor. The study deeply sequenced blood TCR repertoires of five healthy adults to estimate repertoire size and the extent of clonotype sharing between individuals. Different laboratories and diverse techniques were used to prepare libraries and sequence TCR repertoires, to increase sequencing depth and limit assay-specific biases. For each donor, CD4 naive and CD4 memory were each run on three plates, CD8 naive on two plates, and CD8 memory on one plate.

Healthy HIV-negative adults with no recently reported acute infections or vaccinations were included as donors. All donors were Caucasian adults living in Nashville, Tennessee, USA. CD4+ T cells were enriched by magnetic negative selection; naive cells were then positively selected on CD45RA, and the negative fraction formed the memory subset. After blood collection by leukapheresis, PBMCs were isolated using Ficoll-Histopaque density gradient centrifugation and then cryopreserved in the vapor phase of liquid nitrogen. Analytical flow cytometry was used to check the purity and quantity of every magnetically sorted T cell population. Each sorted fraction had its genomic DNA isolated and then quantified by UV absorbance on a Nanodrop 2000c. What the study reported, not specific to this receptor: Even with the large sequencing depth, rarefaction of the sorted-subset datasets indicated that sequencing was incomplete. The genetic and exposure-history diversity represented was limited by the small number of donors. Compared with non-shared clonotypes, clonotypes shared by all four sorted-subset donors had higher generation probabilities. Across a handful of donors, roughly 5% of naive CD4, approximately 3.6% of naive CD8, about 2.3% of memory CD4, and around 0.4% of memory CD8 clonotypes were shared. Based on pairwise subsampling, the degree of clonotype sharing among donors was expected to be affected by sequencing depth. Sampling was restricted to blood, and TCR repertoires in tissue are likely to differ from TCR repertoires in blood. Naive subsets generally had larger estimated clonotype richness than memory subsets.

The chain is encoded by TRBV7-2 joined to TRBJ2-2; the D gene cannot be named for sure. The sequencing sample was made of memory CD4+ T cells sorted from blood. The cell subset or site label of this sample denotes: CD45RA-negative fraction. The receptor was isolated from a man aged 18 to 29 in good health. The DNA reads TGTGCCAGCAGCTTGAGACGGTCGAACACCGGGGAGCTGTTTTTT. This encodes CASSLRRSNTGELFF.